This TCR beta chain originates from a study of T cells in Graves' hyperthyroidism and ophthalmopathy. Overall study: Once the initial diagnosis was made, peripheral blood was obtained before any treatment.

Reasons for excluding patients were uncontrolled infection, other autoimmune disease, pregnancy or lactation. Whole-study findings and limits: In the blood, most expanded thyroid clonotypes above 0.001 appeared as well.

The TCR beta CDR3 regions underwent amplification using RNA transcripts as the source. When the TCR CDR3 underwent first-round RT-PCR, the HTBI primer set was used. TCRdb reprocessed the multiplex PCR reads via MiXCR and lists one record per CDR3 protein. The sample records around 97,000 distinct CDR3 sequences, 47% being singletons. This clonotype was picked up many times. Its antigen remains unidentified. CDR3 length equals 12 residues. V lost 5 bases and J lost 7, with 9 bases in between. The sample consisted of blood. This TCR was recovered from a middle-aged man with Graves' hyperthyroidism. This chain links TRBV12-3 or TRBV12-4 with TRBJ1-5; weak D call: TRBD1 (5 bases). Here the CDR3 DNA reads TGTGCCAGCAGTAACCGGGACCAGCCCCAGCATTTT. The encoded protein is CASSNRDQPQHF.